Below, 4 T cell receptor beta chains from the same sample are listed, as sequenced in a study of blood T cell repertoires in COVID-19 (dated by TCRdb to about 2020). Receptor amplification or capture employed the immunoSEQ multiplex PCR assay. Entries here come from immuneACCESS through TCRdb and include only in-frame sequences with V and J called. Some clones fail to appear in such tables; in the studies checked, an unresolved V gene covers under half of the shortfall, and the cause of the remainder is unknown. The sample includes around 200,000 clones, with around four fifths observed a single time. The biggest ten clones account for 2.5% to 3% of the sample. Sequenced input: peripheral blood. The receptor set was obtained from a man aged 50 to 59 with active or convalescent COVID-19.

The V and J genes are TRBV28 and TRBJ2-2; possible D gene TRBD1, 6 bases. The CDR3 is made up of 17 amino acids. Per the germline V gene, CDR1 is MDHEN and CDR2 is SYDVKM. Trimming cost V 0 bases and J 6 bases, with 17 bases left between them. The CDR3, as DNA: TGTGCCAGCAGTTTATGGGGTGGACAGACCCAAGCCGGGGAGCTGTTTTTT. Protein product: CASSLWGGQTQAGELFF.

The CDR3 here is CASSPLMEAEQYF. The CDR3 region has the DNA TGTGCCAGCAGCCCCCTAATGGAGGCCGAGCAGTACTTC. This chain uses TRBV3-1 (or the pseudogene TRBV3-2) with TRBJ2-7; a possible D gene is TRBD2 (5 bases). Germline V gene lookup returns CDR1 LGHDT and CDR2 YNNKEL (reference sequence). The CDR3 is made up of 13 amino acids. V was pared by 4 bases and J by 6 bases, with 13 bases between.

This sequence joins TRBV18 and TRBJ2-7; 9 bases align to TRBD1. Germline CDR1 reads KGHSH; CDR2 reads LQKENI. The CDR3 spans 14 residues. The trim removed 7 bases at V and 6 bases at J, leaving 10 bases unmatched. The CDR3 DNA sequence: TGTGCCAGCTGCCGGGACAGGGAGGCTTCCGAGCAGTACTTC. It codes for CASCRDREASEQYF.

The chain employs TRBV27 and TRBJ2-7; D perhaps matches TRBD1 (6 bases). The CDR3 loop spans 15 amino acids. Germline CDR1 MNHEY, CDR2 SMNVEV (reference sequence). Trimming pared 4 bases from V and 2 bases from J, leaving 15 bases between. Written as DNA, the CDR3 is TGTGCCAGCAGTTCATCAGGGACAACCGCCTACGAGCAGTACTTC. It codes for CASSSSGTTAYEQYF.